The 20 T cell receptor beta chains listed next were all sequenced from one sample in a study of Ad26.COV2.S vaccination and SARS-CoV-2 variants. Clones were sequenced by immunoSEQ multiplex PCR, and TCRdb holds only the in-frame ones, with some missing. Of 350,000 to 400,000 clones in the sample, approximately 86% were seen once. This sample's treatment: 19 received Ad26.COV2.S at low or high dose, single or two shots; about 5 received placebo; per-sample allocation not given. Day 63 after the first vaccine or placebo injection was the time point for sampling. The starting material was peripheral blood, obtained in a trial of Ad26.COV2.S vaccine versus placebo. These receptors all come from a person aged 18-60 years who received the Ad26.COV2.S COVID-19 vaccine or a placebo.

This chain joins TRBV12-3 or TRBV12-4 and TRBJ1-1; 8 nucleotides match TRBD1. The CDR3 is made up of 13 amino acids. Trimming took 5 bases from V and 4 from J; bases not matched to a gene: 3. In nucleotides, the CDR3 is TGTGCCAGCAGTGGACAGGGTTTCACTGAAGCTTTCTTT. Translation: CASSGQGFTEAFF.

This chain connects TRBV4-1 to TRBJ2-7, with TRBD2 identical over 7 bases. With 3 bases clipped from V and 3 bases from J, the junction kept 2 bases outside the gene matches. Looked up from germline, CDR1 is MGHRA and CDR2 is YSYEKL. This CDR3 is built from 13 residues. In DNA form, the CDR3 reads TGCGCCAGCAGCCAGGGAGGGAGCTACGAGCAGTACTTC. Translating it yields CASSQGGSYEQYF.

The chain employs TRBV11-2 and TRBJ2-7; either TRBD1 or TRBD2 may fit D (5 bases each). The CDR3 is 16 amino acids. Trimming cost V 5 bases and J 2 bases, with 19 bases left between them. The germline V gene has CDR1 SGHAT and CDR2 FQNNGV. The CDR3 DNA is TGTGCCAGCAGCCCGCAATCCGGGACGGTAACCTACGAGCAGTACTTC. Its protein product is CASSPQSGTVTYEQYF. Using reference TRBV11-2 and TRBJ2-7 for the parts outside the CDR3, the full variable domain is EAGVAQSPRYKIIEKRQSVAFWCNPISGHATLYWYQQILGQGPKLLIQFQNNGVVDDSQLPKDRFSAERLKGVDSTLKIQPAKLEDSAVYLCASSPQSGTVTYEQYFGPGTRLTVT.

The chain uses TRBV4-3 and TRBJ1-3; D might be TRBD1 (5 bases). The CDR3 sequence is 18 residues long. Germline V lookup: CDR1 LGHNA, CDR2 YSLEER. The V end was cut by 0 bases, the J end by 0 bases, with 15 bases between. This chain's CDR3 is CASSQDHFAGTSGNTIYF. DNA of the CDR3: TGCGCCAGCAGCCAAGATCACTTTGCAGGGACCTCTGGAAACACCATATATTTT.

V usage is TRBV10-3 and J usage is TRBJ2-7; no clear D. There are 14 residues in the CDR3. V was trimmed by 2 bases and J by 4 bases, leaving 12 bases between them. Germline V CDR1 and CDR2: ENHRY, SYGVKD. The CDR3 is CAISEDTAKYEQYF. The CDR3 DNA sequence: TGTGCCATCAGTGAGGACACAGCCAAGTACGAGCAGTACTTC.

The chain has TRBV7-9 and TRBJ1-5; 8 nucleotides line up with TRBD1. Trimming removed 0 bases from V and 4 bases from J; junction bases left unmatched: 5. The CDR3 is 16 residues long. CDR1 and CDR2 from the germline V gene are SEHNR and FQNEAQ (reference sequence). CDR3 DNA sequence: TGTGCCAGCAGCTTAGCGACAGGGGAAAGGAATCAGCCCCAGCATTTT. Protein: CASSLATGERNQPQHF.

This rearrangement joins TRBV29-1 to TRBJ1-2, with no clear D. From germline, CDR1 is SQVTM and CDR2 ANQGSEA. The CDR3 is 14 residues long. V was shortened by 7 bases and J by 4 bases, with 19 bases between the two germline ends. The CDR3 DNA reads as TGCAGCGCCGCCGGGGAACTTCCTATCTATGGCTACACCTTC. It codes for CSAAGELPIYGYTF. The whole variable domain, filled in from reference TRBV29-1 and TRBJ1-2, reads SAVISQKPSRDICQRGTSLTIQCQVDSQVTMMFWYRQQPGQSLTLIATANQGSEATYESGFVIDKFPISRPNLTFSTLTVSNMSPEDSSIYLCSAAGELPIYGYTFGSGTRLTVV.

The V and J genes are TRBV27 and TRBJ2-3; the match to TRBD1 covers 8 bases. This CDR3 region has 14 residues. Germline lookup yields CDR1 MNHEY and CDR2 SMNVEV (reference sequence). The V gene end was trimmed by 4 bases and the J gene end by 3 bases; junction bases not matched to a gene: 3. CDR3 coding DNA: TGTGCCAGCAGTTCCGGACAGGGTACAGATACGCAGTATTTT. This gives the protein CASSSGQGTDTQYF.

The chain uses TRBV5-5 and TRBJ2-5; maybe TRBD1 (5 bases). CDR3 size: 16 residues. The germline CDR1 and CDR2 sequences are SGHKS and YYEKEE (reference sequence). V shed 0 bases and J shed 4 bases, with 16 bases lying between them. CDR3 DNA sequence: TGTGCCAGCAGCTTGGCCCCCCAATCCCAGGGAGAGACCCAGTACTTC. This translates into CASSLAPQSQGETQYF.

The V and J genes are TRBV4-1 and TRBJ2-5; unclear D gene. The length of the CDR3 is 16 residues. The V gene lost 1 base and the J gene lost 1 base, with 13 bases spanning the gap. Germline CDR1 and CDR2: MGHRA and YSYEKL. The DNA of the CDR3 is TGCGCCAGCAGCCAAGGTCAGGCGATCCTCCAAGAGACCCAGTACTTC. Its protein product is CASSQGQAILQETQYF.

The V and J genes are TRBV5-1 and TRBJ2-3, with 7 positions matching TRBD1. The CDR3 covers 16 residues. Trimming cost V 4 bases and J 0 bases; bases outside gene matches: 8. The V gene's germline CDR1 is SGHRS and CDR2 YFSETQ. In nucleotides, the CDR3 is TGCGCCAGCAGCAGCTACGACAGGGCCAGCACAGATACGCAGTATTTT. This encodes CASSSYDRASTDTQYF.

V and J are TRBV4-1 and TRBJ2-5, with 7 nucleotides matching TRBD1. CDR1 is MGHRA and CDR2 is YSYEKL in the germline V gene. The CDR3 is 16 residues long. V gave up 0 bases and J gave up 3 bases; unmatched junction bases: 7. The CDR3 is CASSQDGPGGEETQYF. In nucleotides, the CDR3 is TGCGCCAGCAGCCAAGATGGGCCAGGGGGTGAAGAGACCCAGTACTTC.

The chain employs TRBV6-2 or TRBV6-3 and TRBJ2-7; TRBD1 might be the D (5 bases). Germline CDR1 and CDR2: MNHEY and SVGEGT. This CDR3 comprises 13 residues. The germline V and J ends were trimmed by 2 bases and 6 bases, with 11 bases remaining between them. The CDR3 DNA sequence: TGTGCCAGCAGTTACACGACAGTCAGCGAGCAGTACTTC. As protein: CASSYTTVSEQYF.

This clone was observed once. The chain couples TRBV4-2 to TRBJ1-2, with 8 bases lining up with TRBD1. CDR3 size: 14 residues. CDR1 and CDR2 (germline): LGHNA, YNFKEQ. Unmatched junction bases numbered 7, after V lost 1 base and J lost 9 bases. DNA of the CDR3: TGTGCCAGCAGCCAAGCAAACAGGGACAGGAGCTACACCTTC. Translated, it gives CASSQANRDRSYTF.

The table lists this clone with a count of one. The V and J genes are TRBV19 and TRBJ2-4; D gene unclear. The V gene lost 3 bases and the J gene lost 1 base, with 7 bases spanning the gap. This CDR3 contains 14 residues. Looked up from germline, CDR1 is LNHDA and CDR2 is SQIVND (reference sequence). CDR3 loop: CASSIGGAKNIQYF. CDR3 nucleotide sequence: TGTGCCAGTAGTATCGGCGGTGCCAAAAACATTCAGTACTTC.

The V and J genes are TRBV28 and TRBJ2-3; TRBD1 matches 10 bases. CDR3 size: 17 residues. The V gene end was trimmed by 5 bases and the J gene end by 3 bases; junction bases not matched to a gene: 11. The germline V gene encodes CDR1 MDHEN and CDR2 SYDVKM. CDR3 loop: CASSSRNPGQGTDTQYF. For the CDR3, the DNA is TGTGCCAGCAGTAGTCGTAACCCGGGACAGGGGACAGATACGCAGTATTTT. Full variable domain (outside the CDR3, taken from reference TRBV28 and TRBJ2-3): DVKVTQSSRYLVKRTGEKVFLECVQDMDHENMFWYRQDPGLGLRLIYFSYDVKMKEKGDIPEGYSVSREKKERFSLILESASTNQTSMYLCASSSRNPGQGTDTQYFGPGTRLTVL.

This sequence joins TRBV9 and TRBJ1-2; 9 bases fit TRBD1. CDR3 length: 14 residues. V shed 1 base, J shed 6 bases, and the junction held 4 bases outside the gene matches. The germline V gene has CDR1 SGDLS and CDR2 YYNGEE. The CDR3 DNA reads TGTGCCAGCAGCGTAAGGGACAGGGACGATGGCTACACCTTC. Translated: CASSVRDRDDGYTF.

V usage is TRBV4-1 and J usage is TRBJ2-5; D is perhaps TRBD1 or TRBD2 (5 bases each). Trimming removed 4 bases at V and 2 bases at J, with 11 bases between. The CDR3 loop spans 14 amino acids. Germline V CDR1 and CDR2: MGHRA, YSYEKL. Here the CDR3 reads CASSPWDGQETQYF. In DNA form, the CDR3 reads TGCGCCAGCAGCCCTTGGGACGGACAAGAGACCCAGTACTTC.

As concerns this clone: A read error may produce the germline difference seen at one junction end. For the CDR3, the DNA is TGTGCCAGCAGCCTAGACAGTAACAATGAAGCTTTCTTT. This sequence encodes CASSLDSNNEAFF. The chain links TRBV7-9 to TRBJ1-1; D might be TRBD1 (5 bases). The CDR3 runs to 13 residues. Germline V CDR1 and CDR2: SEHNR, FQNEAQ (reference sequence).

The CDR3 reads CAWSRRWRQPQHF. The DNA for the CDR3 is TGTGCCTGGAGCCGCCGATGGAGGCAGCCCCAGCATTTT. The V and J genes are TRBV30 and TRBJ1-5, with no clear D. V was clipped by 3 bases and J by 7 bases, with 13 bases between them. The CDR3 extends over 13 amino acids. Germline V CDR1 and CDR2: GTSNPN, SVGIG (reference sequence).